Listed below are T cell receptor beta chains from one sample, sequenced in a study of shared clonotypes between healthy human individuals. Profiling relied on immunoSEQ multiplex PCR, and the TCRdb table lists in-frame clones only, not all of them. The sample includes 950,000 to 1,100,000 clones, about three quarters of them seen just once. The material sequenced was memory CD4+ T cells sorted from blood. Receptors originate from a man younger than 30 in good health. Both conserved end residues are part of each CDR3. D genes are given only for firm matches. Clone size appears in some rows only: once, few, many, or a class for an expanded clone.

cdr3_aa	cdr3_nt	j_call	clone_size	d_call	v_call
CASSQGAGTSSTYEQYF	TGCGCCAGCAGCCAAGGGGCCGGGACTAGCTCCACCTACGAGCAGTACTTC	TRBJ2-7	NA	TRBD2	TRBV4-1
CASSYRTATGELFF	TGTGCCAGCAGCTACAGGACGGCGACCGGGGAGCTGTTTTTT	TRBJ2-2	NA	NA	TRBV7-2
CASSSGGNEQFF	TGTGCCAGTAGTTCGGGAGGCAATGAGCAGTTCTTC	TRBJ2-1	NA	TRBD2	TRBV19
CAWKDRGRGGYTF	TGTGCCTGGAAGGACAGGGGTAGGGGTGGCTACACCTTC	TRBJ1-2	few	TRBD1	TRBV30
CASSPTAGMNTEAFF	TGTGCCAGCTCACCAACCGCAGGAATGAACACTGAAGCTTTCTTT	TRBJ1-1	NA	NA	TRBV18
CASSRDRGLRGYTF	TGTGCCAGTAGTAGGGACAGGGGGCTGCGTGGCTACACCTTC	TRBJ1-2	NA	TRBD1	TRBV19
CAISGLASGIYNEQFF	TGTGCCATCAGTGGATTAGCTAGCGGGATCTACAATGAGCAGTTCTTC	TRBJ2-1	NA	TRBD2	TRBV10-3
CASSPRGSTNYGYTF	TGTGCCAGCTCACCACGAGGCTCCACTAACTATGGCTACACCTTC	TRBJ1-2	NA	NA	TRBV18
CASSPPWERGVDEQFF	TGTGCCAGCAGCCCCCCGTGGGAAAGGGGCGTAGATGAGCAGTTCTTC	TRBJ2-1	NA	NA	TRBV11-2
CASARDSSQETQYF	TGCGCCAGCGCCCGGGACTCCTCACAAGAGACCCAGTACTTC	TRBJ2-5	NA	NA	TRBV5-1
CASSPEDREMPREQFF	TGTGCCAGCAGCCCCGAGGACAGGGAAATGCCTAGAGAGCAGTTCTTC	TRBJ2-1	NA	TRBD1	TRBV7-9
CASIRAGGLNTQYF	TGTGCCAGCATACGGGCGGGGGGGTTGAATACGCAGTATTTT	TRBJ2-3	NA	TRBD2	TRBV6-1
CASSPSERGSTDTQYF	TGTGCCAGCAGCCCAAGCGAGCGGGGGAGCACAGATACGCAGTATTTT	TRBJ2-3	NA	TRBD2	TRBV7-3
CASSLGVFAREQYF	TGTGCCAGCAGCTTGGGGGTCTTCGCTAGGGAGCAGTACTTC	TRBJ2-7	NA	NA	TRBV5-8
CAWSTTTLRVSTDTQYF	TGTGCCTGGAGTACAACTACCCTTCGGGTTAGCACAGATACGCAGTATTTT	TRBJ2-3	NA	NA	TRBV30
CASSLGAGAQNIQYF	TGCGCCAGCAGCCTGGGCGCGGGGGCTCAGAACATTCAGTACTTC	TRBJ2-4	NA	NA	TRBV5-1
CASSRGDSEAFF	TGTGCCAGCAGTCGAGGGGACAGCGAAGCTTTCTTT	TRBJ1-1	NA	TRBD1	TRBV6-5
CASSQETGTSNEQFF	TGCGCCAGCAGCCAAGAAACCGGGACTAGTAATGAGCAGTTCTTC	TRBJ2-1	NA	TRBD2	TRBV4-3
CASSEWVGNTEAFF	TGTGCCAGCAGTGAATGGGTGGGGAACACTGAAGCTTTCTTT	TRBJ1-1	NA	NA	TRBV6-4
CASSFTDYNSPLHF	TGTGCCAGCAGCTTCACGGACTATAATTCACCCCTCCACTTT	TRBJ1-6	NA	NA	TRBV5-6
CASSEQGTGGYTF	TGCGCCAGCAGTGAGCAGGGGACGGGTGGCTACACCTTC	TRBJ1-2	NA	NA	TRBV10-2
CASSGSSGETQYF	TGTGCCAGCAGTGGCAGTAGCGGAGAGACCCAGTACTTC	TRBJ2-5	NA	NA	TRBV2
CASSLRAGASGELFF	TGTGCCAGCAGCCTGCGGGCGGGAGCCAGCGGGGAGCTGTTTTTT	TRBJ2-2	NA	TRBD2	TRBV7-2
CASSPDRGSNSNTEAFF	TGCGCCAGCAGCCCCGACAGGGGCTCTAATTCAAACACTGAAGCTTTCTTT	TRBJ1-1	NA	TRBD1	TRBV5-1
CASSRQGSGEKLFF	TGTGCCAGCAGCAGACAGGGTTCGGGCGAAAAACTGTTTTTT	TRBJ1-4	NA	TRBD1	TRBV2
CARSLGRDRTSRYEQYF	TGTGCCAGAAGCTTGGGCCGGGATCGGACTAGCCGTTACGAGCAGTACTTC	TRBJ2-7	NA	TRBD2	TRBV5-3
CASRENFNTEAFF	TGTGCCAGCAGAGAAAATTTTAACACTGAAGCTTTCTTT	TRBJ1-1	NA	NA	TRBV25-1
CASSSAGQPSGNTIYF	TGTGCCAGCAGTTCGGCGGGACAGCCCTCTGGAAACACCATATATTTT	TRBJ1-3	NA	TRBD1	TRBV28
CAWSLSRDRDIDEQYF	TGTGCCTGGAGCCTCTCCCGGGACAGGGACATAGACGAGCAGTACTTC	TRBJ2-7	NA	TRBD1	TRBV30
CASSPTGAGNTEAFF	TGTGCCAGCAGCCCGACGGGGGCGGGGAACACTGAAGCTTTCTTT	TRBJ1-1	NA	NA	TRBV7-3
CASRTTGPGNTIYF	TGTGCCAGCAGGACTACGGGGCCTGGAAACACCATATATTTT	TRBJ1-3	once	NA	TRBV28
CASSLNSPNEQFF	TGTGCCAGCAGCTTAAACTCCCCAAATGAGCAGTTCTTC	TRBJ2-1	NA	NA	TRBV7-9
CASGRQGLGASGSRETQYF	TGTGCCAGCGGACGACAGGGACTCGGGGCTAGCGGGAGCAGGGAGACCCAGTACTTC	TRBJ2-5	NA	TRBD2	TRBV27
CASSFGQGPYQETQYF	TGCGCCAGCAGCTTCGGACAGGGACCCTACCAAGAGACCCAGTACTTC	TRBJ2-5	NA	TRBD1	TRBV5-1
CASSTGGAVNYGYTF	TGTGCCAGTAGTACAGGGGGAGCGGTAAACTATGGCTACACCTTC	TRBJ1-2	few	TRBD1	TRBV28
CASSLAQGERSQPQHF	TGTGCCAGCAGCTTAGCTCAGGGGGAGAGGAGTCAGCCCCAGCATTTT	TRBJ1-5	NA	TRBD1	TRBV7-4
CASSLAGGFSSGNTIYF	TGTGCCAGCAGCTTAGCTGGCGGGTTCAGCTCTGGAAACACCATATATTTT	TRBJ1-3	NA	NA	TRBV11-2
CASYFDQGAGGYTF	TGTGCCAGCTACTTCGATCAGGGGGCGGGAGGCTACACCTTC	TRBJ1-2	NA	TRBD1	TRBV28
CASSFSGLAKYQETQYF	TGTGCCAGCAGCTTCAGCGGACTAGCGAAATACCAAGAGACCCAGTACTTC	TRBJ2-5	NA	TRBD2	TRBV5-4
CATQRWAEGTQYF	TGTGCCACCCAAAGATGGGCGGAGGGGACCCAGTACTTC	TRBJ2-5	once	NA	TRBV6-6
CASSLVRDTGELFF	TGTGCCAGCAGTTTAGTGCGGGACACCGGGGAGCTGTTTTTT	TRBJ2-2	NA	NA	TRBV27
CASSVKGGPQETQYF	TGCGCCAGCAGTGTCAAGGGGGGGCCCCAAGAGACCCAGTACTTC	TRBJ2-5	NA	NA	TRBV10-1
CASSQPGTSGRIGELFF	TGTGCCAGCTCACAACCCGGGACTAGCGGGAGAATCGGGGAGCTGTTTTTT	TRBJ2-2	NA	TRBD2	TRBV18
CASSLFGSVSQNYEQYF	TGCGCCAGCAGCTTGTTCGGCAGCGTGAGCCAGAACTACGAGCAGTACTTC	TRBJ2-7	NA	NA	TRBV5-1